These 18 T cell receptor beta chains were sequenced from one sample in a study of T cell repertoires in cytomegalovirus infection. Using its own MiXCR run on the reads, TCRdb lists one record per CDR3 protein. The table shows under 600,000 distinct CDR3 sequences, with 15% to 20% occurring only once. Material: CD8+ T cells from PBMCs. The receptors derive from a human donor in good health (CMV status not recorded). Some clones in this sample may be carry-over from other donors' samples.

This clonotype was seen many times. The chain joins TRBV12-3 or TRBV12-4 to TRBJ2-1, with a tentative D call TRBD2 (5 bases). V lost 2 bases to trimming and J lost 10 bases, with 21 bases between them. The CDR3 has 16 residues. CDR3 in amino acids: CASSLWQTNLTPEQFF. In DNA form, the CDR3 reads TGTGCCAGCAGTTTATGGCAGACTAACCTTACACCCGAGCAGTTCTTC.

The sample holds many counts of this clonotype. The chain carries TRBV7-9 and TRBJ2-1; TRBD1 matches at 7 bases. Germline V lookup: CDR1 SEHNR, CDR2 FQNEAQ (reference sequence). This CDR3 comprises 14 residues. With 7 bases clipped from V and 2 bases from J, the junction kept 5 bases outside the gene matches. This CDR3 reads CASTTGQTYNEQFF. CDR3 nucleotides: TGTGCCAGCACTACGGGACAGACCTACAATGAGCAGTTCTTC.

In this sample, this clonotype turned up many times. The chain links TRBV12-3 or TRBV12-4 to TRBJ2-3; D is undetermined. V lost 3 bases and J lost 8, with 6 bases in between. The CDR3 has 11 amino acids. CDR3 amino acids: CASSLGRTQYF. The CDR3 coding sequence is TGTGCCAGCAGTTTGGGTCGTACGCAGTATTTT.

This clonotype was found many times. This chain connects TRBV7-6 to TRBJ2-2; tentative D call: TRBD1 (5 bases). The V gene lost 3 bases and the J gene lost 4 bases, with 12 bases spanning the gap. CDR1 is SGHVS, CDR2 FNYEAQ, per germline. The CDR3 consists of 15 residues. The chain's CDR3 is CASSLKGRATGELFF. The CDR3 region has the DNA TGTGCCAGCAGCTTGAAAGGCAGGGCCACCGGGGAGCTGTTTTTT.

The chain has TRBV27 and TRBJ1-5, with D possibly matching TRBD1 (5 bases). V was shortened by 6 bases and J by 1 base, with 13 bases between the two germline ends. The CDR3 has 15 residues. The germline V gene has CDR1 MNHEY and CDR2 SMNVEV (reference sequence). CDR3 residues: CASRITRESNQPQHF. The DNA of the CDR3 is TGTGCCAGCAGAATAACCAGGGAAAGCAATCAGCCCCAGCATTTT.

This clonotype was seen repeatedly, ten times or more. V is TRBV19 and J is TRBJ1-3, with D perhaps TRBD1 (6 bases). Trimming took 6 bases from V and 0 from J, leaving 18 bases between them. This CDR3 has 17 amino acids. CDR1 and CDR2 from the germline V gene are LNHDA and SQIVND (reference sequence). This CDR3 reads CASRPNDRTNSGNTIYF. The CDR3 nucleotides read TGTGCCAGTAGACCCAACGACAGGACCAACTCTGGAAACACCATATATTTT. Looking up the rest from reference TRBV19 and TRBJ1-3 gives the full variable domain: DGGITQSPKYLFRKEGQNVTLSCEQNLNHDAMYWYRQDPGQGLRLIYYSQIVNDFQKGDIAEGYSVSREKKESFPLTVTSAQKNPTAFYLCASRPNDRTNSGNTIYFGEGSWLTVV.

This rearrangement joins TRBV20-1 to TRBJ1-2, with D maybe TRBD1 (6 bases). Trimming stripped 6 bases from V and 4 bases from J, with 12 bases between. Germline loops: CDR1 DFQATT, CDR2 SNEGSKA (reference sequence). This CDR3 has 12 residues. The DNA of the CDR3 is TGCAGTGCCGCCAGGGGAAGCTATGGCTACACCTTC. This gives the protein CSAARGSYGYTF.

This clonotype showed up many times. The chain uses TRBV7-9 and TRBJ2-7; D tentatively fits TRBD1 or TRBD2 (5 bases each). V dropped 7 bases and J dropped 0 bases, with 10 bases sitting between them. Germline assignment: CDR1 SEHNR and CDR2 FQNEAQ (reference sequence). The CDR3 extends over 13 amino acids. The CDR3 region is CASTPGTSYEQYF. Here the CDR3 DNA reads TGTGCCAGCACCCCCGGGACCTCCTACGAGCAGTACTTC.

A note on this clonotype: This clone may be a read error of a much larger clone one base away. This CDR3 fails to terminate in the conserved phenylalanine or tryptophan, so it likely reflects a read error. The J gene is TRBJ2-7, the V gene TRBV14; no definite D call. The CDR3 covers 14 residues. V lost 4 bases to trimming and J lost 5 bases, with 15 bases between them. Looked up from germline, CDR1 is SGHDN and CDR2 is FVKESK. The chain's CDR3 is CASSPNKKGHEQYL. CDR3 in DNA: TGTGCCAGCAGCCCGAATAAGAAGGGCCACGAGCAGTACTTA.

The chain uses TRBV28 and TRBJ1-2, with 7 nucleotides matching TRBD1. This CDR3 has 15 amino acids. Germline V gene lookup returns CDR1 MDHEN and CDR2 SYDVKM. Trimming at V came to 4 bases and at J to 1 base, leaving 6 bases not matched to a gene. CDR3 sequence (DNA): TGTGCCAGCAGTTCTCCACACAGGGGTAACTATGGCTACACCTTC. Translating it yields CASSSPHRGNYGYTF.

In its sample, this clonotype was seen a few times. This chain uses TRBV28 with TRBJ2-3; D is perhaps TRBD2 (6 bases). This CDR3 spans 16 amino acids. Germline V gene sequence: CDR1 MDHEN, CDR2 SYDVKM. V shed 5 bases and J shed 0 bases, with 15 bases lying between them. Here the CDR3 reads CASSPPVRGSTDTQYF. CDR3 in DNA: TGTGCCAGCAGTCCCCCGGTGCGGGGAAGCACAGATACGCAGTATTTT. The full variable domain, its missing parts supplied by reference TRBV28 and TRBJ2-3, is DVKVTQSSRYLVKRTGEKVFLECVQDMDHENMFWYRQDPGLGLRLIYFSYDVKMKEKGDIPEGYSVSREKKERFSLILESASTNQTSMYLCASSPPVRGSTDTQYFGPGTRLTVL.

This clonotype occurred many times. V gene TRBV7-9 combines with J gene TRBJ1-3; no clear D gene. V lost 7 bases and J lost 3, with 16 bases in between. There are 15 residues in the CDR3. Germline V gene lookup returns CDR1 SEHNR and CDR2 FQNEAQ (reference sequence). CDR3 sequence (DNA): TGTGCCAGCAACCCCTTCGGGGAGCATGGAAACACCATATATTTT. Encoded protein: CASNPFGEHGNTIYF.

This clonotype has only a few counts. The rearrangement uses TRBV6-1 and TRBJ1-5; unclear D gene. Deletions cut 1 base from V and 1 base from J, with 8 bases between. There are 15 residues in the CDR3. CDR1 is MNHNS and CDR2 is SASEGT in the germline V gene. DNA for the CDR3: TGTGCCAGCAGTGAAGGTGGTTGGAGCAATCAGCCCCAGCATTTT. Protein product: CASSEGGWSNQPQHF.

This clonotype was seen many times. This chain links TRBV6-5 with TRBJ2-1, with D possibly TRBD2 on 5 matching bases. Germline-derived CDR1 and CDR2 are MNHEY and SVGAGI. This CDR3 contains 14 residues. Trimming removed 2 bases at V and 5 bases at J, with 10 bases between. In DNA form, the CDR3 reads TGTGCCAGCAGTTACGCCGGGATAGACAATGAGCAGTTCTTC. It yields the protein CASSYAGIDNEQFF.

The chain links TRBV9 to TRBJ2-7, with D possibly TRBD2 on 6 matching bases. V lost 3 bases and J 0 bases, leaving 13 bases between the germline ends. Germline lookup yields CDR1 SGDLS and CDR2 YYNGEE. CDR3 length: 15 amino acids. The CDR3 region is CASSAGDGSSYEQYF. CDR3 DNA: TGTGCCAGCAGCGCGGGGGACGGGAGCTCCTACGAGCAGTACTTC.

A word on this clonotype: Since a much larger clone is just one base distant, this may be a read error. This sequence joins TRBV27 and TRBJ2-1; D gene ambiguous. The CDR3 has 14 amino acids. CDR1 and CDR2 from the germline V gene are MNHEY and SMNVEV (reference sequence). CDR3: CGSSEILSYNEQFF. CDR3 coding DNA: TGTGGCAGCAGCGAAATACTCTCCTACAATGAGCAGTTCTTC.

In its sample, this clonotype was seen many times. The V call is TRBV11-2, the J call TRBJ1-3; D is undetermined. The CDR3 loop spans 15 amino acids. V lost 5 bases and J lost 4, with 15 bases in between. Germline V gene lookup returns CDR1 SGHAT and CDR2 FQNNGV. CDR3 nucleotides: TGTGCCAGCAGCCCTAGAGGCCTGGGCGGAAACACCATATATTTT. Protein: CASSPRGLGGNTIYF.

The chain couples TRBV24-1 to TRBJ2-1, with a weak D call TRBD2 (5 bases). This CDR3 has 12 residues. V lost 6 bases and J 10 bases, leaving 12 bases between the germline ends. Germline V gives CDR1 KGHDR, CDR2 SFDVKD. The CDR3 loop is CATSPDFGEQFF. The CDR3 DNA follows: TGTGCCACCAGTCCGGACTTTGGGGAGCAGTTCTTC.